This T cell receptor (beta chain) derives from a study of control samples from healthy donors and cancer patients. Trimming shortened V by 0 bases and J by 1 base, and 5 bases separated the two germline ends. The CDR3 loop spans 13 amino acids. TCRdb's copy holds only in-frame clones and misses some; the assay was immunoSEQ multiplex PCR. The table has roughly 170,000 clones, more than 85% seen once. This chain joins TRBV5-7 and TRBJ2-7; no reliable D call. TRBV5-7 belongs to the ORF category, with a function that is uncertain. The sequence was obtained from a woman aged 40-49 years in good health. Source material: blood. Here the CDR3 reads CASSLEGSYEQYF. The CDR3 region has the DNA TGTGCCAGCAGCTTGGAAGGGTCCTACGAGCAGTACTTC.